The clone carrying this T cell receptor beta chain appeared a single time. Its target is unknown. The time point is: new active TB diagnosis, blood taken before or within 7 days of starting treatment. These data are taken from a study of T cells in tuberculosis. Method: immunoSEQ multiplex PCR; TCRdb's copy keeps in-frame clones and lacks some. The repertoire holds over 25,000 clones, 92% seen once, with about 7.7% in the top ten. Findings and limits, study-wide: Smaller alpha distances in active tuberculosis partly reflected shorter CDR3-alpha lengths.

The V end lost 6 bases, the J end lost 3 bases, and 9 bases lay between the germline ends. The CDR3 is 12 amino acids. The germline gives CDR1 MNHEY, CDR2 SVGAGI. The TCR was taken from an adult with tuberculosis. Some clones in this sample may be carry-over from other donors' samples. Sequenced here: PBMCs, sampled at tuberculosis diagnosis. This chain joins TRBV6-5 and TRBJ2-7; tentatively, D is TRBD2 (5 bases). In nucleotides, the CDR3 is TGTGCCAGCAGCCCCGGGGACTACGAGCAGTACTTC. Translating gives CASSPGDYEQYF.